Listed here are 32 T cell receptor beta chains from one sample, sequenced in a study of glioma-infiltrating T cells. Using RNA template, CDR3s of TCR alpha and beta were amplified with iRepertoire arm-PCR. MiXCR was run by TCRdb on the multiplex PCR reads, yielding one entry per CDR3 protein. This table has around 10,000 distinct CDR3 sequences, about three fifths appearing once. Input material: glioma tissue, nonneoplastic brain tissue, or PBMCs (not recorded which). The receptors come from a human donor with low-grade glioma or glioblastoma, undergoing nonglioma brain surgery, or in good health (not recorded which).

In the case of this clonotype: Its ends do not fully match the called genes, so a read error is possible. J is TRBJ1-4 and V is TRBV19; no clear D gene. CDR1 LNHDA and CDR2 SQIVND come from the germline V gene (reference sequence). This CDR3 contains 12 residues. CDR3 amino acids: CASSIEDEKMFF. CDR3 DNA sequence: TGCGCCAGTAGTATAGAGGATGAAAAAATGTTTTTT.

By share, this clonotype ranks as medium-sized. V is TRBV10-3 and J is TRBJ1-2; the D is unclear. Germline CDR1 ENHRY, CDR2 SYGVKD. V was shortened by 3 bases and J by 7 bases, with 12 bases between the two germline ends. CDR3 length: 13 residues. In DNA, the CDR3 is TGTGCCATCAGTGAAAGTCAACGCTCTGGCTACACCTTC. Encoded protein: CAISESQRSGYTF.

Concerning this clonotype: At one end the junction does not follow the germline gene, possibly because of a read error. V and J are TRBV6-1 and TRBJ1-2; no clear D gene. Germline values: CDR1 MNHNS, CDR2 SASEGT. The CDR3 has 13 amino acids. In DNA, the CDR3 is TGTGCCAGCAGGTCGGAATACAACTATCGCTACACCTTC. Amino acids: CASRSEYNYRYTF.

On this clonotype itself: At one of its ends the junction is not consistent with the germline gene, which may arise from a read error. The chain joins TRBV20-1 to TRBJ2-1, with 13 bases matching TRBD2. CDR3 length equals 15 residues. In germline, CDR1 is DFQATT, CDR2 SNEGSKA (reference sequence). Here the CDR3 reads CSATRLAGGVNGQFF. DNA of the CDR3: TGCAGTGCTACCCGACTAGCGGGAGGCGTCAATGGGCAGTTCTTC.

The table lists this clonotype with many counts. The chain uses TRBV9 and TRBJ1-1; 8 bases fit TRBD1. V shed 1 base, J shed 4 bases, and the junction held 3 bases outside the gene matches. The CDR3 is 14 residues long. Per the germline V gene, CDR1 is SGDLS and CDR2 is YYNGEE. The DNA of the CDR3 is TGTGCCAGCAGCGTACAGGGGGCGGCCACTGAAGCTTTCTTT. Its protein is CASSVQGAATEAFF.

As for this clonotype: This CDR3 fails to terminate in the conserved phenylalanine or tryptophan, so it likely reflects a read error. This rearrangement joins TRBV6-2 or TRBV6-3 to TRBJ2-1; D is possibly TRBD2 (6 bases). Near its end, the DNA agrees better with TRBJ2-7, so the J call may be wrong. This CDR3 is built from 14 residues. Germline CDR1 MNHEY, CDR2 SVGEGT. The CDR3 sequence is CASRDRDSPYEQYL. CDR3 DNA: TGTGCCAGCAGGGACCGGGACTCCCCATACGAGCAGTACCTC.

Points on this clonotype: Germline is not matched at one junction end, which may reflect a read error. The V call is TRBV20-1, the J call TRBJ1-1; D gene ambiguous. Germline V lookup: CDR1 DFQATT, CDR2 SNEGSKA (reference sequence). The CDR3 length is 13 residues. CDR3 nucleotide sequence: TGCAGTGCTAGGATAGGGTCAAACATTGAATCTTTCTTT. This gives the protein CSARIGSNIESFF.

Comment on this clonotype: The junction shows a germline mismatch at one end, possibly a read error. The chain recombines TRBV29-1 with TRBJ1-5; a possible D gene is TRBD1 (5 bases). The CDR3 runs 13 residues. Germline values: CDR1 SQVTM, CDR2 ANQGSEA. CDR3 DNA sequence: TGCAGCGTTGTCTGGGGGACGTATCATCCCCAGCATTTT. Translated, it gives CSVVWGTYHPQHF. Filled out from reference TRBV29-1 and TRBJ1-5, the complete variable domain reads SAVISQKPSRDICQRGTSLTIQCQVDSQVTMMFWYRQQPGQSLTLIATANQGSEATYESGFVIDKFPISRPNLTFSTLTVSNMSPEDSSIYLCSVVWGTYHPQHFGDGTRLSIL.

There are many counts of this clonotype. A much larger clone differs by one base, so this may be a read error. The rearrangement uses TRBV20-1 and TRBJ2-7, with TRBD2 identical over 9 bases. Germline loops: CDR1 DFQATT, CDR2 SNEGSKA (reference sequence). The V segment lost 1 base and the J segment 2 bases; nucleotides outside the gene matches: 9. CDR3 size: 16 residues. The CDR3 sequence: CSARGTSVRPAYEQYF. The CDR3, as DNA: TGCAGTGCTAGAGGGACTAGCGTGCGGCCGGCCTACGAGCAGTACTTC.

On this clonotype: A much larger clone differs from this one at a single base, so this may be a read error. The chain carries TRBV29-1 and TRBJ2-7, with 9 nucleotides matching TRBD1. The CDR3 has 14 residues. In germline, CDR1 is SQVTM, CDR2 ANQGSEA. The V segment lost 3 bases and the J segment 3 bases; nucleotides outside the gene matches: 6. As DNA, the CDR3 is TGCAGCGTTGAGGGGGACAGGGCTCACTACGAGCAGTACTTC. This gives the protein CSVEGDRAHYEQYF.

This clonotype has only one observation. V gene TRBV19 combines with J gene TRBJ1-5; TRBD1 is a possible D gene (6 bases). The CDR3 is 18 amino acids. Germline V gene sequence: CDR1 LNHDA, CDR2 SQIVND (reference sequence). V was trimmed by 5 bases and J by 6 bases, leaving 26 bases between them. The CDR3 sequence is CASSSYGQGYAQAQPQHF. The DNA for the CDR3 is TGTGCCAGTAGTTCTTACGGGCAGGGGTACGCTCAAGCTCAGCCCCAGCATTTT. The full variable domain, with the rest looked up from reference TRBV19 and TRBJ1-5, is DGGITQSPKYLFRKEGQNVTLSCEQNLNHDAMYWYRQDPGQGLRLIYYSQIVNDFQKGDIAEGYSVSREKKESFPLTVTSAQKNPTAFYLCASSSYGQGYAQAQPQHFGDGTRLSIL.

This clonotype is a singleton in its sample. This rearrangement joins TRBV20-1 to TRBJ2-1; tentatively, D is TRBD2 (6 bases). V lost 6 bases to trimming and J lost 2 bases, with 11 bases between them. The CDR3 consists of 13 residues. Germline V gives CDR1 DFQATT, CDR2 SNEGSKA (reference sequence). In DNA, the CDR3 is TGCAGTGCCCTTTCGGGGGCCTACAATGAGCAGTTCTTC. This gives the protein CSALSGAYNEQFF.

Remarks on this clonotype: The final CDR3 position lacks the conserved phenylalanine or tryptophan, pointing to a likely read error. J is TRBJ2-1 and V is TRBV4-1; 8 bases align to TRBD2. Germline values: CDR1 MGHRA, CDR2 YSYEKL. V lost 1 base and J lost 8; bases outside the gene matches: 7. This CDR3 has 15 residues. The CDR3 sequence is CASSQAWTSLDEQFL. CDR3 bases: TGCGCCAGCAGCCAAGCCTGGACTAGCTTGGATGAGCAGTTCCTC.

The V call is TRBV2, the J call TRBJ2-3; D is undetermined. The CDR3 loop spans 13 amino acids. The V gene's germline CDR1 is SNHLY and CDR2 FYNNEI. The V and J ends lost 3 bases and 0 bases respectively, with 4 bases between them. CDR3 amino acids: CASSDKSTDTQYF. CDR3 in DNA: TGTGCCAGCAGTGACAAAAGCACAGATACGCAGTATTTT.

The rearrangement uses TRBV6-2 or TRBV6-3 and TRBJ2-3; perhaps TRBD1 as D (6 bases). The CDR3 sequence is 16 residues long. CDR1 is MNHEY and CDR2 is SVGEGT in the germline V gene. Trimming stripped 6 bases from V and 12 bases from J, with 28 bases between. CDR3 in DNA: TGTGCCAGCAGGCTGTCCGGGACACCGTTCACAGATGCTCAGTATTTT. Translation: CASRLSGTPFTDAQYF.

This clonotype showed up just a few times. Here the CDR3 DNA reads TGCAGTGCGGTGGGTGGATTTACAGCAGCTTTCTTT. Its protein product is CSAVGGFTAAFF. The genes are TRBV20-1 and TRBJ1-1, with no clear D. Germline V lookup: CDR1 DFQATT, CDR2 SNEGSKA (reference sequence). Trimming shortened V by 6 bases and J by 10 bases, and 18 bases separated the two germline ends. The CDR3 is 12 residues long.

On this clonotype: A read error is possible here, since a much larger clone lies one base away. The chain combines TRBV4-1 with TRBJ2-1; no clear D gene. Between the trimmed V and J ends, which lost 3 bases and 4 bases, there was a span of 16 bases. Germline V CDR1 and CDR2: MGHRA, YSYEKL. The CDR3 loop spans 16 amino acids. CDR3 nucleotides: TGCGCCAGCAGCCAGCCGACGATTAGTGGGTACAATGAGCAGTTCTTC. Translating it yields CASSQPTISGYNEQFF.

For this clonotype: A much more abundant neighbour one base away suggests this may be a read error. The chain uses TRBV14 and TRBJ2-2; D call uncertain. Per the germline V gene, CDR1 is SGHDN and CDR2 is FVKESK. The CDR3 spans 13 residues. V was cut by 4 bases and J by 10 bases, with 13 bases left in between. The CDR3: CASSPDRAVELFF. The CDR3 nucleotides are TGTGCCAGCAGCCCCGATCGGGCCGTGGAGCTGTTTTTT. The full variable domain, completed using reference TRBV14 and TRBJ2-2, is EAGVTQFPSHSVIEKGQTVTLRCDPISGHDNLYWYRRVMGKEIKFLLHFVKESKQDESGMPNNRFLAERTGGTYSTLKVQPAELEDSGVYFCASSPDRAVELFFGEGSRLTVL.

With regard to this clonotype: An end of the junction does not agree with germline; a read error may underlie this. V usage is TRBV7-2 and J usage is TRBJ1-5; TRBD1 aligns across 8 bases. CDR1 is SGHTA, CDR2 FQGNSA, per germline. The CDR3 length is 13 residues. Here the CDR3 reads CASAGTGGQPQPF. CDR3 nucleotides: TGTGCCAGCGCCGGGACAGGTGGTCAGCCCCAGCCTTTT.

At least ten counts were recorded for this clonotype. The CDR3 DNA is TGTGCCTGGAGTCCCTCCAGGGATACGCAGTATTTT. Translating gives CAWSPSRDTQYF. The chain is built from TRBV30 and TRBJ2-3; D is uncertain. V lost 2 bases and J lost 6, with 9 bases in between. This CDR3 comprises 12 residues. The germline V gene encodes CDR1 GTSNPN and CDR2 SVGIG (reference sequence).

About this clonotype: A single base separates this from a much larger clone, so it may be a read error. The chain carries TRBV11-2 and TRBJ2-3, with D perhaps TRBD2 (5 bases). V dropped 2 bases and J dropped 0 bases, with 18 bases sitting between them. The CDR3 sequence is 18 residues long. Germline lookup yields CDR1 SGHAT and CDR2 FQNNGV. CDR3 in DNA: TGTGCCAGCAGCTTACGGGCTAGCCAACGTGCTAGCACAGATACGCAGTATTTT. Encoded protein: CASSLRASQRASTDTQYF.

This clonotype appeared many times. V and J are TRBV30 and TRBJ2-1, with TRBD2 matching over 8 bases. This CDR3 region has 15 residues. The V and J ends lost 5 bases and 0 bases, in that order; junction bases with no gene match: 6. Germline V lookup: CDR1 GTSNPN, CDR2 SVGIG (reference sequence). As DNA, the CDR3 is TGTGCCTGGGTCAATAGCGGGACCTCCTACAATGAGCAGTTCTTC. It yields the protein CAWVNSGTSYNEQFF. The full variable domain, with the rest looked up from reference TRBV30 and TRBJ2-1, is SQTIHQWPATLVQPVGSPLSLECTVEGTSNPNLYWYRQAAGRGLQLLFYSVGIGQISSEVPQNLSASRPQDRQFILSSKKLLLSDSGFYLCAWVNSGTSYNEQFFGPGTRLTVL.

The chain has TRBV19 and TRBJ2-5; tentatively, D is TRBD2 (6 bases). This CDR3 comprises 15 residues. V was trimmed by 6 bases and J by 1 base, leaving 15 bases between them. Germline assignment: CDR1 LNHDA and CDR2 SQIVND (reference sequence). The CDR3 DNA reads as TGTGCCAGTAGACTATCTGGGACTGCCCAAGAGACCCAGTACTTC. The encoded protein is CASRLSGTAQETQYF.

This chain links TRBV20-1 with TRBJ2-7, with D possibly being TRBD1 (6 bases). The CDR3 covers 13 residues. Germline-derived CDR1 and CDR2 are DFQATT and SNEGSKA (reference sequence). As DNA, the CDR3 is TGCACTGCCCATATACAGGGTCTCGGGGAGCAGTACTTC. This gives the protein CTAHIQGLGEQYF.

The gene calls are TRBV4-1 and TRBJ2-7; D might be TRBD1 (6 bases). The CDR3 loop spans 15 amino acids. Trimming removed 2 bases at V and 2 bases at J, with 13 bases between. Per germline, CDR1 MGHRA and CDR2 YSYEKL. Here the CDR3 DNA reads TGCGCCAGCAGCCAAAATCGTGGACAGACCTACGAGCAGTACTTC. It translates to CASSQNRGQTYEQYF.

The V gene is TRBV6-1, the J gene TRBJ2-7; D is tentatively TRBD1 or TRBD2 (6 bases each). CDR1 and CDR2 (germline): MNHNS, SASEGT. The CDR3 contains 16 residues. V was trimmed by 5 bases and J by 2 bases, leaving 19 bases between them. The CDR3 bases are TGTGCCAGCAGTCCCGGGGGCGCAGGCGGTGCCTACGAGCAGTACTTC. Its translation is CASSPGGAGGAYEQYF.

The chain links TRBV6-2 or TRBV6-3 to TRBJ1-1; no clear D. Between the trimmed V and J ends, which lost 2 bases and 0 bases, there was a span of 25 bases. Germline V gene lookup returns CDR1 MNHEY and CDR2 SVGEGT. The CDR3 covers 20 residues. The CDR3 sequence is CASSYPTSPLTRALNTEAFF. In DNA, the CDR3 is TGTGCCAGCAGTTACCCAACATCCCCTTTGACAAGGGCATTGAACACTGAAGCTTTCTTT.

This clonotype was seen repeatedly, ten times or more. The rearrangement joins TRBV12-3 or TRBV12-4 to TRBJ2-1; no definite D call. V lost 9 bases to trimming and J lost 3 bases, with 6 bases between them. The CDR3 consists of 11 residues. CDR3 residues: CASSGYNEQFF. The CDR3 coding sequence is TGTGCCAGTTCTGGCTACAATGAGCAGTTCTTC.

This clonotype was seen ten or more times. A much more abundant neighbour one base away suggests this may be a read error. This chain joins TRBV5-1 and TRBJ1-1; D is ambiguous. The V gene's germline CDR1 is SGHRS and CDR2 YFSETQ. This CDR3 has 13 residues. CDR3 bases: TGCGCCATCAGCGAACTGATATACACTGAAGCTTTCTTT. Its translation is CAISELIYTEAFF.

This chain uses TRBV28 with TRBJ2-1; 9 nucleotides agree with TRBD1. From germline, CDR1 is MDHEN and CDR2 SYDVKM. V lost 7 bases to trimming and J lost 5 bases; unmatched junction nucleotides: 9. This CDR3 is 15 amino acids long. Here the CDR3 reads CASISGTGKNNEQFF. The CDR3 DNA follows: TGTGCCAGCATCTCGGGGACAGGGAAGAACAATGAGCAGTTCTTC.

This clonotype ranks as medium-sized. The J gene is TRBJ2-7, the V gene TRBV20-1, with D possibly called TRBD1 or TRBD2 (5 bases each). Trimming took 6 bases from V and 6 from J, leaving 12 bases between them. This CDR3 comprises 11 residues. The germline CDR1 and CDR2 sequences are DFQATT and SNEGSKA (reference sequence). The DNA for the CDR3 is TGCAGTGCAGGGACCCCCTCCGAGCAGTACTTC. Protein product: CSAGTPSEQYF.

Worth noting for this clonotype: One end of the junction is discordant with germline, which a read error may explain. The rearrangement uses TRBV6-5 and TRBJ2-5, with D possibly TRBD2 on 6 matching bases. Germline lookup yields CDR1 MNHEY and CDR2 SVGAGI. CDR3 length equals 15 residues. The CDR3 DNA follows: TGTGCCAGCATTTACGTGACAGTGGGACGGGAGACCCCGTACTTC. The encoded protein is CASIYVTVGRETPYF.